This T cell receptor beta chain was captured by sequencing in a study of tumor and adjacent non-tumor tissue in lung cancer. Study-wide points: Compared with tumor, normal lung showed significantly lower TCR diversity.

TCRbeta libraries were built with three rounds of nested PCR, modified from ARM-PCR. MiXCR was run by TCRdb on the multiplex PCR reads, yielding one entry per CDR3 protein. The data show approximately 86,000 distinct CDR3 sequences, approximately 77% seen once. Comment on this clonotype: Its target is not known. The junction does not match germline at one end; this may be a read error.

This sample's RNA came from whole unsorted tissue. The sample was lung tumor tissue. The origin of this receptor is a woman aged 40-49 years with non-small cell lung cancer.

The CDR3 loop is CASSSGSISTDTQYF. As DNA, the CDR3 is TGTGCCAGCAGCTCCGGGTCAATCTCCACAGATACGCAATATTTT. The chain employs TRBV6-5 and TRBJ2-3; no firm D call. There are 15 residues in the CDR3. Germline V CDR1 and CDR2: MNHEY, SVGAGI.